Sequencing of this T cell receptor beta chain was carried out in a study of OX40 agonist ivuxolimab in advanced cancers. Study summary: Antecedent anti-PD-1, anti-PD-L1 or anti-CTLA-4 therapy was permissible, with 30% to 50% having received some. Whole-study findings and limits: In general, CD8+ T cells held more expanded clones than CD4+ did, on average.

The CDR3 consists of 14 residues. The germline V gene encodes CDR1 SGHRS and CDR2 YFSETQ. Trimming shortened V by 0 bases and J by 4 bases, and 7 bases separated the two germline ends. The repertoire was sequenced with immunoSEQ multiplex PCR; TCRdb's copy has only in-frame clones and lacks some. The sample has around 140,000 clones; 90% are singletons. Peripheral blood came from all dose cohorts at three timepoints. In regard to this clone: Its specificity is not known.

The sample was CD4+ or CD8+ T cells sorted from blood, taken in a trial of the OX40 agonist ivuxolimab. The chain recombines TRBV5-1 with TRBJ1-4; unclear D gene. This clonotype was sampled from an adult with an advanced solid tumor such as melanoma, head and neck, liver or kidney cancer. The CDR3: CASSLGGVNEKLFF. The DNA for the CDR3 is TGCGCCAGCAGCTTGGGCGGGGTTAATGAAAAACTGTTTTTT. Full variable domain (remainder filled in from reference TRBV5-1 and TRBJ1-4): KAGVTQTPRYLIKTRGQQVTLSCSPISGHRSVSWYQQTPGQGLQFLFEYFSETQRNKGNFPGRFSGRQFSNSRSEMNVSTLELGDSALYLCASSLGGVNEKLFFGSGTQLSVL.